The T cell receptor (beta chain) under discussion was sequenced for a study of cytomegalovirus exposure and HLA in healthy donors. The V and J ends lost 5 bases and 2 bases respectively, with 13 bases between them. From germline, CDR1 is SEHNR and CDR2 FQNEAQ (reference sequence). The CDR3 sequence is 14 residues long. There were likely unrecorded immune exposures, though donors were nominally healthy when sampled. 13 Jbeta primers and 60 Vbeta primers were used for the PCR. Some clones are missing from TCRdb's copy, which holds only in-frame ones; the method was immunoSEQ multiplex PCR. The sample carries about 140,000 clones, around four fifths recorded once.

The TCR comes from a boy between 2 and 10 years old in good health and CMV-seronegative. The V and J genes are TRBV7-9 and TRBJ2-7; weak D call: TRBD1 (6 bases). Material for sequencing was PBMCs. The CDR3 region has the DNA TGTGCCAGCAGCCCGCAACAGGGCCCCTACGAGCAGTACTTC. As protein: CASSPQQGPYEQYF.